This paragraph reports one T cell receptor beta chain. This sample is part of a study of blood T cell repertoires in COVID-19. As for the study in general: The samples span acute and convalescent COVID-19 from the United States, Italy and Spain. T cells, B-cell-depleted T cells, or PBMCs supplied cDNA or gDNA.

CDR3 length equals 15 residues. V trimming: 3 bases; J trimming: 5 bases; junction bases outside the gene matches: 8. Germline CDR1 SGHDN, CDR2 FVKESK. In the authors' workflow: Nucleated cell counts were estimated from reference gene primer amplification. Generated by immunoSEQ multiplex PCR, the TCRdb table keeps only in-frame clones and is missing some. V, J and clone size are those of that table, while D and trimming were read from the DNA. Seen here are approximately 76,000 clones, roughly 80% observed once, and the top ten hold around 10%. Sequences were obtained from peripheral blood. The sequence was collected from a man aged 45 to 65 with acute or convalescent COVID-19. The V and J genes are TRBV14 and TRBJ2-7; 9 bases line up with TRBD1. The CDR3 DNA sequence: TGTGCCAGCAGCCAGACGACAGGGGGAGTGCACGAGCAGTACTTC. It translates to CASSQTTGGVHEQYF. The variable domain in full, completed from reference TRBV14 and TRBJ2-7, reads EAGVTQFPSHSVIEKGQTVTLRCDPISGHDNLYWYRRVMGKEIKFLLHFVKESKQDESGMPNNRFLAERTGGTYSTLKVQPAELEDSGVYFCASSQTTGGVHEQYFGPGTRLTVT.